This TCR beta chain originates from a study of molecular identifiers for immune sequencing clone quantification. MiXCR was run by TCRdb on the PCR reads, yielding one entry per CDR3 protein. The sample lists about 320,000 distinct CDR3 sequences; roughly a quarter were seen once. The table lists this clonotype with many counts. The TCR originated in a human donor in good health. Some libraries in this study had Jurkat cell RNA spiked in. Sequencing was carried out using naive CD8+ T cells from blood, with Jurkat cell RNA spiked in. Subset in this sample: FACS-sorted CD8+CD4-CCR7+CD45RA+ naive T cells.

The CDR3 region has the DNA TGTGCCAGCAGCCATCGACAAGCAGATGAAAAACTGTTTTTT. Translating gives CASSHRQADEKLFF. This chain uses TRBV7-6 with TRBJ1-4; D unresolved. This CDR3 is built from 14 residues. V gave up 5 bases and J gave up 6 bases, with 13 bases separating them. Germline V gene sequence: CDR1 SGHVS, CDR2 FNYEAQ.